There are a few counts of the clone carrying this TCR beta chain. What it binds is unknown. The sample originates from a study of identifying expanded T cells in peripheral blood. Whole-study results and caveats: Roughly two-week clone count variance significantly increased as total template count grew.

Clones were read by immunoSEQ multiplex PCR, and TCRdb kept only the in-frame ones, dropping some. Counted here are more than 90,000 clones, roughly 85% occurring once; the ten biggest clones make up about 18%. Trimming shortened V by 6 bases and J by 0 bases, and 11 bases separated the two germline ends. The CDR3 length is 14 residues. Germline lookup yields CDR1 MNHEY and CDR2 SVGAGI. This TCR derives from a person between 18 and 70 years old in good health. The chain links TRBV6-5 to TRBJ1-1; no reliable D call. Sequencing was carried out using blood. For the CDR3, the DNA is TGTGCCAGCAGGTCAAATCCGGTGAACACTGAAGCTTTCTTT. Translation gives CASRSNPVNTEAFF.